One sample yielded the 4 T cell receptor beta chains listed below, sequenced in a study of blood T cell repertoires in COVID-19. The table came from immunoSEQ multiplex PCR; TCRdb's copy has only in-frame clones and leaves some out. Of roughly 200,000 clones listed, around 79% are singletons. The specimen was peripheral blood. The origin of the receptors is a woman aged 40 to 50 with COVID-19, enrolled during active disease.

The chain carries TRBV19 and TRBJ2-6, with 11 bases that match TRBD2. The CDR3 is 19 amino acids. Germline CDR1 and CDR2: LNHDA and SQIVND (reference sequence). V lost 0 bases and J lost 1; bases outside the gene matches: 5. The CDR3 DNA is TGTGCCAGTAGTATAGATCGGGGACTAGCGGCTTCTGGGGCCAACGTCCTGACTTTC. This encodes CASSIDRGLAASGANVLTF.

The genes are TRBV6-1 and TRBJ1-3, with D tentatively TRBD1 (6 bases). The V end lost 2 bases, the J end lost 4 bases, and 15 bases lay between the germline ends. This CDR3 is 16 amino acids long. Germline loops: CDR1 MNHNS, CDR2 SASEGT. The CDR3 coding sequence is TGTGCCAGCAGTGAACAGGGCAGGGGAAGCGGAAACACCATATATTTT. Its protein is CASSEQGRGSGNTIYF.

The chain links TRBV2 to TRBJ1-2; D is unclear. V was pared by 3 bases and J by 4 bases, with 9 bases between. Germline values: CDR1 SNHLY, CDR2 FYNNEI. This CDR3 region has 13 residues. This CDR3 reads CASSDRGTYGYTF. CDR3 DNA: TGTGCCAGCAGTGATCGGGGAACCTATGGCTACACCTTC.

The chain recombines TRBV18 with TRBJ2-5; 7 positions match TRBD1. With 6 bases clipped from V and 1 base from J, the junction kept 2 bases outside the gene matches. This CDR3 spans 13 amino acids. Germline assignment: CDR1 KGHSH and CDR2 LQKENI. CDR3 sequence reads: CASSRTGQETQYF. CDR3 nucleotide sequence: TGTGCCAGCTCGCGGACAGGCCAAGAGACCCAGTACTTC.